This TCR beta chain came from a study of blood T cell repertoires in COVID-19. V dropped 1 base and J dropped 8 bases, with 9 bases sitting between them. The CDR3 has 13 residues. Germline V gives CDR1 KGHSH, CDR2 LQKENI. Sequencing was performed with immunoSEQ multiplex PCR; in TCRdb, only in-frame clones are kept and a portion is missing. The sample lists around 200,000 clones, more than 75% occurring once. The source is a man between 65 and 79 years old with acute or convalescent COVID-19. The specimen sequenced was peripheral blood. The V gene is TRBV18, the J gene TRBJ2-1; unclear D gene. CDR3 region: CASSPRLDDEQFF. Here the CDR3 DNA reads TGTGCCAGCTCACCACGGCTAGATGATGAGCAGTTCTTC.